This entry is about one T cell receptor beta chain. The clone's antigen remains unknown. No quality values exist for individual bases; no much larger clone is one base distant. V loses 7 bases, J loses 4 bases, and the germline ends lie 7 bases apart. The CDR3 contains 11 residues, cysteine and phenylalanine counted. Here the CDR3 DNA is all that survives: 33 bases in frame from base 1. The germline V gene (reference sequence) yields SEHNR for CDR1 and FQNEAQ for CDR2. This entry belongs to a study of T cells in Graves' hyperthyroidism and ophthalmopathy (dated by TCRdb to 2018 to 2020). For context, the study as a whole: Peripheral blood samples were taken at the time of initial diagnosis, prior to any treatment. To identify distinguishing TCR V-J signatures, a discovery cohort of 100 or so patients was used, comprising roughly 45 with Graves' ophthalmopathy and around 57 with stable Graves' hyperthyroidism. An independent validation cohort of about 19 hyperthyroidism patients and roughly 16 patients who later progressed to ophthalmopathy tested prospective prediction of ophthalmopathy. The 75 to 100 discovery patients were randomly split 7:3 into training and test sets. Thyroid tissue and blood T-cell repertoires from six Graves' hyperthyroidism patients were also compared in the study. Following sampling, methimazole starting at 30 mg daily was given to hyperthyroidism patients, and high-dose intravenous methylprednisolone was given to ophthalmopathy patients. The paper describes TCR Vbeta CDR3 sequencing of more than 120 peripheral blood samples, made up of roughly 40 ophthalmopathy patients, some 76 hyperthyroidism patients and 17 progressor patients.

The investigation overall reported the following: Most expanded thyroid clonotypes (frequency above 0.001) were also detected in blood, a finding suggesting that blood repertoires may reflect thyroid immune responses. A model built on a 13 V-J signature distinguished ophthalmopathy from stable hyperthyroidism, reaching 85% to 90% sensitivity and under 84% specificity in cross-validation and 80%/75% in testing. In validation, the model predicted progression to ophthalmopathy with 65% to 71% sensitivity and about 73% specificity, a median of 6.5 months before onset. No statistical method was used to fix the sample size in advance, and group allocation was not hidden from the investigators.

Stable Graves' hyperthyroidism was defined as no progression to ophthalmopathy during 18 months of follow-up. Hyperthyroidism patients were newly diagnosed, had a disease duration of under 2 months, and were aged 18 to 65 years. The study excluded patients with uncontrolled infections, other autoimmune diseases, pregnancy or lactation. Clinical symptoms, serum thyroxine and TRAb, thyroid ultrasound, and orbital computed tomography formed the basis for the diagnoses. Ficoll-Paque density gradient centrifugation was used to isolate PBMCs from under 11 ml of fresh peripheral blood. Total RNA was extracted with Trizol reagent, and quality was checked on an Agilent 2100 Bioanalyzer. The TCR beta CDR3 regions were amplified from the RNA transcripts. A first-round RT-PCR of the TCR CDR3 used the HTBI primer set with the Qiagen OneStep RT-PCR kit. The libraries were constructed in a second round of multiplex PCR and then size-selected and purified. Libraries were sequenced paired-end with 100 bp reads on an Illumina HiSeq2000. In the original analysis: Raw data were processed with SOAPnuke, discarding reads with adapters, uncalled bases, mean Phred below 15, or no exact constant-primer or identifier match. High-quality paired reads were merged using COPE v1.2.5, and each unique nucleotide sequence was defined as a clonotype. MiTCR v1.1 was used to align clonotypes to the IMGT TRBV, TRBD and TRBJ reference segments. Analysis was restricted to V-J combinations with a frequency above 0.0001, which covered just over 98% of repertoires. The TCS score was defined as the ratio of F50 (clonal expansion) to E x V (chaos), calculated using BLOSUM62-based TCRdist between CDR3 peptides within each V-J. Welch's t-statistics and random forest reduced 500 to 650 V-J features to 13, which were used in a naive Bayes classifier (R e1071). The raw public data were reprocessed by TCRdb itself: fastp quality trimming at Q25, MiXCR clonotype calling, in-frame beta chains only. Each CDR3 protein appears once, grouped with its most common genes and DNA. The V and J calls here are based on TCRdb, not the publication. Here the sample has 650,000 to 750,000 distinct CDR3 sequences; about 14% occur a single time. Roughly a tenth of the sample is held by the ten biggest clonotypes.

The chain links TRBV7-9 with TRBJ2-5; no D gene call is confident. This TCR was recovered from a woman between 18 and 29 years old with Graves' hyperthyroidism. The specimen was blood. The DNA sequence is given as TGTGCCAGCACCAAATCAGAGACCCAGTACTTC. Translation gives CASTKSETQYF. The variable domain in full, with residues beyond the CDR3 obtained from the reference TRBV7-9 and TRBJ2-5 genes, is DTGVSQNPRHKITKRGQNVTFRCDPISEHNRLYWYRQTLGQGPEFLTYFQNEAQLEKSRLLSDRFSAERPKGSFSTLEIQRTEQGDSAMYLCASTKSETQYFGPGTRLLVL.